This T cell receptor (beta chain) emerged from a study of tumor-infiltrating lymphocytes in primary liver carcinoma. The wider study: Male and female patients aged 30 to 69 years made up the cohort. With diameters of about 4 to 11 cm, tumors were stage T1-T3 N0M0.

Concerning this clonotype: Its specificity is unknown.

Germline DNA was also extracted, and blood RNA was taken from unsorted whole blood. General observations from the study: The bulk unsorted samples meant that CD4+ and CD8+ repertoires went uncompared. Tumors and blood were compared for top-250-clone fraction, and tumors had the significantly higher value (p = 0.039).

The template, approximately 500 ng total RNA, yielded TCR beta cDNA made with a constant-region primer. Slightly modified ARM-PCR served as the procedure for the TCR beta libraries. These libraries came from three rounds of nested multiplex PCR. TRBV1-TRBV30 forward and Cbeta reverse primers drove the first two approximately 10-cycle rounds. TCRdb analysed the multiplex PCR reads with MiXCR anew, one entry per CDR3 protein. The sample yields 320,000 or so distinct CDR3 sequences, roughly 60% seen once. This CDR3 spans 15 amino acids. V lost 2 bases to trimming and J lost 1 base, with 9 bases between them. CDR1 is MNHNS and CDR2 is SASEGT in the germline V gene.

The specimen was peripheral blood. The receptor was derived from a man between 35 and 55 years old with primary liver carcinoma and hepatitis B virus infection. The chain has TRBV6-1 and TRBJ1-5, with D perhaps matching TRBD1 (5 bases). CDR3 bases: TGTGCCAGCAGTGAACGGTGGGGGAGCAATCAGCCCCAGCATTTT. This sequence encodes CASSERWGSNQPQHF.